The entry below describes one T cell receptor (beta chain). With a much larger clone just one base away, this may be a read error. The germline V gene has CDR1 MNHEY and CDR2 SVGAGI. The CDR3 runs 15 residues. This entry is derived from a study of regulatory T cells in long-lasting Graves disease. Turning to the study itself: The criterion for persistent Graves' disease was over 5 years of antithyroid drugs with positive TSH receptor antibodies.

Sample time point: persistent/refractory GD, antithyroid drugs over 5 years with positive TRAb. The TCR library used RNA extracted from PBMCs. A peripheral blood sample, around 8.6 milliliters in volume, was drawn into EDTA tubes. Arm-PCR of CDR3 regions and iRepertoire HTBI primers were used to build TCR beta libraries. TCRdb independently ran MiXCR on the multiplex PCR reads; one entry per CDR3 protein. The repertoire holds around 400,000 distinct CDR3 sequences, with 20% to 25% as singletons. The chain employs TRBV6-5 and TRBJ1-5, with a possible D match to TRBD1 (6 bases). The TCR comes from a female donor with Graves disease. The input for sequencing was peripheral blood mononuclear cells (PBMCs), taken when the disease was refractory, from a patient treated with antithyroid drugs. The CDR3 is CGSSSSSRGRQPQHF. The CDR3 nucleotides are TGTGGCAGCAGTTCCTCAAGCAGGGGCCGTCAGCCCCAGCATTTT.